Each of the 29 T cell receptor beta chains below was sequenced from the same sample in a study of siplizumab effects on memory and regulatory T cells. Assay used: immunoSEQ multiplex PCR; TCRdb lists only in-frame clones, some missing. The sample records 100,000 or so clones, roughly 94% being singletons. The sequencing input was non-Treg CD4+ T cells sorted from blood. The receptor source for this set is a human donor in good health.

The gene calls are TRBV28 and TRBJ1-1; weak D call: TRBD1 (6 bases). This CDR3 region has 17 residues. From germline, CDR1 is MDHEN and CDR2 SYDVKM. V lost 3 bases to trimming and J lost 4 bases, with 21 bases between them. CDR3 amino acids: CASSLWGQGILSTEAFF. The DNA of the CDR3 is TGTGCCAGCAGTTTGTGGGGGCAGGGAATTTTGAGCACTGAAGCTTTCTTT.

The rearrangement uses TRBV28 and TRBJ2-7; tentatively, D is TRBD1 (6 bases). Trimming took off 8 bases at V and 7 bases at J, with 15 bases between the two ends. This CDR3 has 12 amino acids. The germline V gene has CDR1 MDHEN and CDR2 SYDVKM. Here the CDR3 DNA reads TGTGCCAGCCGAATAAGGGGACATGAGCAGTACTTC. Residues: CASRIRGHEQYF.

The V and J genes are TRBV30 and TRBJ2-7; a possible D gene is TRBD1 (5 bases). Germline lookup yields CDR1 GTSNPN and CDR2 SVGIG (reference sequence). The CDR3 covers 13 residues. V shed 2 bases and J shed 7 bases, with 15 bases lying between them. The chain's CDR3 is CAWSLQEWGEQYF. CDR3 DNA: TGTGCCTGGAGTCTACAGGAATGGGGTGAGCAGTACTTC.

The chain has TRBV14 and TRBJ2-6, with D hard to call. Per the germline V gene, CDR1 is SGHDN and CDR2 is FVKESK. V was pared by 0 bases and J by 1 base, with 10 bases between. The CDR3 is 17 amino acids. CDR3 amino acids: CASSQDPSRSGANVLTF. The CDR3 coding sequence is TGTGCCAGCAGCCAAGATCCCTCTAGGTCTGGGGCCAACGTCCTGACTTTC.

The V gene is TRBV6-1, the J gene TRBJ2-3; 9 nucleotides match TRBD2. The V segment lost 2 bases and the J segment 3 bases; nucleotides outside the gene matches: 12. The CDR3 is 18 residues long. Germline V gene data show CDR1 as MNHNS and CDR2 as SASEGT. The CDR3 DNA reads as TGTGCCAGCAGTGAAAGAGTAGGGGCGGGAGGGGAGACAGATACGCAGTATTTT. This encodes CASSERVGAGGETDTQYF.

The V and J genes are TRBV19 and TRBJ1-2, with TRBD1 matching over 8 bases. V lost 5 bases and J lost 4; bases outside the gene matches: 15. The CDR3 loop spans 17 amino acids. Per the germline V gene, CDR1 is LNHDA and CDR2 is SQIVND (reference sequence). CDR3 in amino acids: CASSVARGTGSPYGYTF. CDR3 nucleotides: TGTGCCAGTAGTGTGGCCCGCGGGACAGGCTCCCCCTATGGCTACACCTTC.

J is TRBJ2-5 and V is TRBV18; D is perhaps TRBD2 (7 bases). Germline lookup yields CDR1 KGHSH and CDR2 LQKENI. V lost 3 bases and J lost 5, with 19 bases in between. The CDR3 spans 16 residues. Here the CDR3 DNA reads TGTGCCAGCTCACCCGCTGCCCACAGGGAGGGGGAGACCCAGTACTTC. It translates to CASSPAAHREGETQYF.

The chain joins TRBV5-8 to TRBJ2-1; 13 nucleotides line up with TRBD2. The germline CDR1 and CDR2 sequences are SGHTS and YDEGEE. Trimming removed 0 bases from V and 4 bases from J; junction bases left unmatched: 1. The length of the CDR3 is 16 residues. The CDR3 region is CASSLAGLAGYNEQFF. CDR3 nucleotides: TGTGCCAGCAGCTTGGCGGGACTAGCGGGATACAATGAGCAGTTCTTC.

The chain is built from TRBV18 and TRBJ1-1, with D possibly matching TRBD1 (5 bases). The germline V and J ends were trimmed by 5 bases and 0 bases, with 13 bases remaining between them. The CDR3 has 15 amino acids. The germline V gene encodes CDR1 KGHSH and CDR2 LQKENI. This CDR3 is CASSATEPMNTEAFF. In DNA form, the CDR3 reads TGTGCCAGCTCAGCGACAGAACCTATGAACACTGAAGCTTTCTTT. The full variable domain, its missing parts supplied by reference TRBV18 and TRBJ1-1, is NAGVMQNPRHLVRRRGQEARLRCSPMKGHSHVYWYRQLPEEGLKFMVYLQKENIIDESGMPKERFSAEFPKEGPSILRIQQVVRGDSAAYFCASSATEPMNTEAFFGQGTRLTVV.

The rearrangement joins TRBV10-1 to TRBJ2-3, with D possibly being TRBD1 (6 bases). The length of the CDR3 is 15 residues. Deletions cut 6 bases from V and 5 bases from J, with 18 bases between. Per the germline V gene, CDR1 is WNHNN and CDR2 is SYGVQD (reference sequence). The CDR3 is CASSLRGKEVDTQYF. The CDR3 DNA sequence: TGCGCCAGCAGCCTAAGGGGGAAGGAGGTAGATACGCAGTATTTT.

The chain recombines TRBV18 with TRBJ2-3, with unresolved D. Germline V gene data show CDR1 as KGHSH and CDR2 as LQKENI. Deletions cut 5 bases from V and 0 bases from J, with 3 bases between. CDR3 length: 12 residues. The CDR3 is CASSSSTDTQYF. The CDR3 DNA is TGTGCCAGCTCATCTAGCACAGATACGCAGTATTTT.

The chain links TRBV6-5 to TRBJ2-5, with D possibly TRBD2 on 7 matching bases. The CDR3 sequence is 15 residues long. CDR1 and CDR2 (germline): MNHEY, SVGAGI. Trimming pared 8 bases from V and 4 bases from J, leaving 20 bases between. The CDR3 nucleotides are TGTGCCAGCGGAAGACAGGTCCGGGGGGCAGAGACCCAGTACTTC. Its translation: CASGRQVRGAETQYF.

The rearrangement joins TRBV5-1 to TRBJ2-3; perhaps TRBD1 as D (6 bases). Trimming shortened V by 7 bases and J by 1 base, and 10 bases separated the two germline ends. This CDR3 has 13 amino acids. The germline V gene encodes CDR1 SGHRS and CDR2 YFSETQ. The CDR3 is CASSGVRTDTQYF. DNA for the CDR3: TGCGCCAGCTCAGGGGTCCGCACAGATACGCAGTATTTT. Complete variable domain (other parts from reference TRBV5-1 and TRBJ2-3): KAGVTQTPRYLIKTRGQQVTLSCSPISGHRSVSWYQQTPGQGLQFLFEYFSETQRNKGNFPGRFSGRQFSNSRSEMNVSTLELGDSALYLCASSGVRTDTQYFGPGTRLTVL.

The CDR3 is CASSLTFKEDTQYF. The CDR3, as DNA: TGTGCCAGCAGCTTAACCTTTAAAGAAGATACGCAGTATTTT. The chain combines TRBV7-9 with TRBJ2-3; D not certain. The ends were cut back, 2 bases at V and 5 bases at J, with 11 bases in the middle. The germline V gene has CDR1 SEHNR and CDR2 FQNEAQ (reference sequence). This CDR3 is built from 14 residues.

This chain connects TRBV12-5 to TRBJ1-5; the D gene is possibly TRBD1 (6 bases). Between the trimmed V and J ends, which lost 5 bases and 1 base, there was a span of 9 bases. Germline V lookup: CDR1 LGHNT, CDR2 FRNRAP. The CDR3 totals 14 residues. CDR3 protein: CASGPGASNQPQHF. The CDR3 coding sequence is TGTGCTAGTGGTCCGGGGGCGAGCAATCAGCCCCAGCATTTT.

The rearrangement links TRBV6-5 to TRBJ2-5; D is unresolved. Germline lookup yields CDR1 MNHEY and CDR2 SVGAGI. The CDR3 runs 14 residues. With 4 bases removed from V and 1 base from J, the gap between germline ends came to 10 bases. CDR3 region: CASSWAQTQETQYF. Here the CDR3 DNA reads TGTGCCAGCAGTTGGGCCCAGACCCAAGAGACCCAGTACTTC.

In this sample, this clone turned up once. V and J are TRBV6-6 and TRBJ1-1; D remains ambiguous. Deletions cut 4 bases from V and 1 base from J, with 10 bases between. CDR1 is MNHNY, CDR2 SVGAGI, per germline (reference sequence). This CDR3 is built from 14 residues. CDR3 DNA: TGTGCCAGCAGTTCATCATATCCGAACACTGAAGCTTTCTTT. Protein product: CASSSSYPNTEAFF.

The chain combines TRBV5-1 with TRBJ1-5; D uncertain. The germline V and J ends were trimmed by 4 bases and 7 bases, with 18 bases remaining between them. Looked up from germline, CDR1 is SGHRS and CDR2 is YFSETQ. The CDR3 contains 15 residues. CDR3 loop: CASSRDVGVKQPQHF. Written as DNA, the CDR3 is TGCGCCAGCAGCCGGGATGTCGGCGTTAAGCAGCCCCAGCATTTT.

J is TRBJ2-3 and V is TRBV5-8; possible D gene TRBD2, 5 bases. Germline-derived CDR1 and CDR2 are SGHTS and YDEGEE. There are 18 residues in the CDR3. V was pared by 2 bases and J by 4 bases, with 23 bases between. In nucleotides, the CDR3 is TGTGCCAGCAGCTTTATGGGTCGCGCGTGGGCGGGCGCAGATACGCAGTATTTT. It specifies CASSFMGRAWAGADTQYF.

The chain employs TRBV11-1 and TRBJ2-5; no firm D call. V lost 2 bases and J lost 5, with 15 bases in between. Germline CDR1 SGHAT, CDR2 FQDESV (reference sequence). The CDR3 has 15 residues. The CDR3 sequence: CASSLTIQSRETQYF. The CDR3 region has the DNA TGTGCCAGCAGCTTAACTATACAGAGCCGGGAGACCCAGTACTTC.

The CDR3 bases are TGTGCCAGCAGCCAATTGGACGCAGATACGCAGTATTTT. It yields the protein CASSQLDADTQYF. The chain links TRBV14 to TRBJ2-3; D unclear. This CDR3 region has 13 residues. Per germline, CDR1 SGHDN and CDR2 FVKESK. The ends were cut back, 2 bases at V and 4 bases at J, with 7 bases in the middle.

The V call is TRBV27, the J call TRBJ2-3, with D perhaps matching TRBD1 (6 bases). Germline CDR1 reads MNHEY; CDR2 reads SMNVEV (reference sequence). This CDR3 region has 15 residues. V was pared by 8 bases and J by 1 base, with 16 bases between. The CDR3 DNA follows: TGTGCCAGCGGATCTAGACGGACAGGCACAGATACGCAGTATTTT. Translating it yields CASGSRRTGTDTQYF.

V usage is TRBV2 and J usage is TRBJ2-4; D call uncertain. Germline V gene data show CDR1 as SNHLY and CDR2 as FYNNEI. Trimming cost V 2 bases and J 8 bases, with 7 bases left between them. The CDR3 has 12 residues. CDR3 bases: TGTGCCAGCAGTGAACTAGGGCACATTCAGTACTTC. It encodes CASSELGHIQYF.

V usage is TRBV5-4 and J usage is TRBJ2-2; TRBD2 matches 8 bases. Germline V gene data show CDR1 as SGHNT and CDR2 as YYREEE (reference sequence). With 0 bases clipped from V and 7 bases from J, the junction kept 5 bases outside the gene matches. This CDR3 spans 15 amino acids. The CDR3 DNA is TGTGCCAGCAGCTTGGCGGGAGGGCCTTTCGGGGAGCTGTTTTTT. Protein product: CASSLAGGPFGELFF.

The chain has TRBV5-6 and TRBJ2-5, with D hard to call. The J call may be wrong; the DNA end is better matched by TRBJ2-7. The CDR3 loop spans 13 amino acids. Germline V CDR1 and CDR2: SGHDT, YYEEEE. The CDR3 protein is CASSRPNPYEQYF. CDR3 in DNA: TGTGCCAGCAGCCGCCCTAATCCCTACGAGCAGTACTTC.

This clone was found a few times. The V gene is TRBV28, the J gene TRBJ2-4; D is undetermined. Germline CDR1 reads MDHEN; CDR2 reads SYDVKM. The CDR3 length is 18 residues. V lost 7 bases and J 0 bases, leaving 22 bases between the germline ends. CDR3 coding DNA: TGTGCCAGCAAAGCATCGGGTGGATTCCCCTTAGCCAAAAACATTCAGTACTTC. Translated, it gives CASKASGGFPLAKNIQYF.

V is TRBV19 and J is TRBJ1-2; D call uncertain. The germline V and J ends were trimmed by 7 bases and 4 bases, with 10 bases remaining between them. CDR3 length equals 12 residues. CDR1 and CDR2 from the germline V gene are LNHDA and SQIVND (reference sequence). The CDR3 here is CASNTRSYGYTF. Written as DNA, the CDR3 is TGTGCCAGTAATACCAGAAGCTATGGCTACACCTTC. The variable domain in full, completed from reference TRBV19 and TRBJ1-2, reads DGGITQSPKYLFRKEGQNVTLSCEQNLNHDAMYWYRQDPGQGLRLIYYSQIVNDFQKGDIAEGYSVSREKKESFPLTVTSAQKNPTAFYLCASNTRSYGYTFGSGTRLTVV.

The rearrangement uses TRBV18 and TRBJ1-1, with D unclear. Trimming removed 1 base at V and 3 bases at J, with 15 bases between. The CDR3 totals 16 residues. CDR1 is KGHSH and CDR2 is LQKENI in the germline V gene. CDR3 protein: CASSPLAGGGDTEAFF. DNA of the CDR3: TGTGCCAGCTCACCACTTGCCGGTGGCGGGGACACTGAAGCTTTCTTT.

As DNA, the CDR3 is TGTGCCAGCAGTGTAGGGGGTAACCATCAGCCCCAGCATTTT. It codes for CASSVGGNHQPQHF. The J gene is TRBJ1-5, the V gene TRBV28; D perhaps matches TRBD1 (6 bases). The CDR3 has 14 amino acids. Per the germline V gene, CDR1 is MDHEN and CDR2 is SYDVKM. The ends were cut back, 5 bases at V and 5 bases at J, with 13 bases in the middle.